What follows are 12 T cell receptor beta chains derived from one specimen sequenced in a study of CD8+CD57+ T cells in acquired aplastic anemia. Genomic DNA provided the template from which TCR beta VDJ and CDR3 profiles were obtained. TCRdb reanalysed the reads using MiXCR and keeps one entry per CDR3 protein. The sample records approximately 380,000 distinct CDR3 sequences, under 80% being singletons. The sequencing sample was made of sorted CD4+, CD8+, or CD8+CD57+ T cells (not recorded which) from PBMCs. These receptors were obtained from a human donor in good health, serving as a control.

Comments on this clonotype: This CDR3 fails to terminate in the conserved phenylalanine or tryptophan, so it likely reflects a read error. Because the CDR3's place on the DNA is in doubt, the DNA is left out and the CDR3 is given as listed by TCRdb. The rearrangement links TRBV19 to TRBJ2-2; the D call of TRBD1 is as the table states it, not checked on the DNA. In germline, CDR1 is LNHDA, CDR2 SQIVND (reference sequence). From its first to its last residue, the CDR3 has 15 amino acids. The CDR3 sequence: CASSTPREKGYTFFL.

This rearrangement joins TRBV7-9 to TRBJ1-5; no definite D call. Per germline, CDR1 SEHNR and CDR2 FQNEAQ (reference sequence). V lost 3 bases and J lost 16, with 25 bases in between. This CDR3 is 15 amino acids long. CDR3 sequence (DNA): TGTGCCAGCAGCTTCTCGCTGAACACTGAAGCTTTCTTTCATTTT. It is translated as CASSFSLNTEAFFHF.

This clonotype was detected ten times or more. The rearrangement uses TRBV7-6 and TRBJ2-2; D remains unclear. Trimming cost V 1 base and J 6 bases, with 15 bases left between them. This CDR3 region has 16 residues. From germline, CDR1 is SGHVS and CDR2 FNYEAQ. Written as DNA, the CDR3 is TGTGCCAGCAGCTTAGGCCTAGTCATGTTAGCCGGGGAGCTGTTTTTT. It encodes CASSLGLVMLAGELFF.

The chain employs TRBV7-2 and TRBJ2-3; 13 nucleotides align to TRBD2. Germline loops: CDR1 SGHTA, CDR2 FQGNSA. This CDR3 spans 15 amino acids. V shed 5 bases and J 14 bases; nucleotides not matched to a gene: 13. CDR3 coding DNA: TGTGCCAGCAGCCTCAGGACTAGCGGGGGAACAGATACGTATTTT. Translating it yields CASSLRTSGGTDTYF.

This clonotype has a single count. The chain uses TRBV2 and TRBJ2-3; 8 nucleotides match TRBD1. V lost 6 bases, J lost 9 bases, and 17 bases stayed unmatched. CDR1 is SNHLY and CDR2 is FYNNEI in the germline V gene. The CDR3 length is 16 residues. The CDR3 nucleotides read TGTGCCAGCAGCGCGACGACAGGGACAGGCAGACGAACGCAGTATTTT. It specifies CASSATTGTGRRTQYF. The entire variable domain, with the rest obtained from reference TRBV2 and TRBJ2-3, is as follows: EPEVTQTPSHQVTQMGQEVILRCVPISNHLYFYWYRQILGQKVEFLVSFYNNEISEKSEIFDDQFSVERPDGSNFTLKIRSTKLEDSAMYFCASSATTGTGRRTQYFGPGTRLTVL.

On this clonotype itself: One end of the junction does not line up with germline, which may come from a read error. The chain carries TRBV10-3 and TRBJ1-5; D is undetermined. Germline CDR1 and CDR2: ENHRY and SYGVKD. This CDR3 region has 12 residues. CDR3 loop: CAISDYIGPKHF. CDR3 nucleotide sequence: TGTGCCATCAGTGACTATATCGGGCCCAAGCATTTT.

This clonotype was picked up many times. This chain links TRBV10-3 with TRBJ2-6; 10 nucleotides agree with TRBD1. V shed 0 bases, J shed 4 bases, and the junction held 6 bases outside the gene matches. From germline, CDR1 is ENHRY and CDR2 SYGVKD. The CDR3 length is 18 residues. CDR3 sequence reads: CAISESGGQGLGANVLTF. The DNA for the CDR3 is TGTGCCATCAGTGAGTCCGGGGGACAGGGGCTGGGGGCCAACGTCCTGACTTTC.

The gene calls are TRBV6-2 or TRBV6-3 and TRBJ1-5; no clear D. The V gene's germline CDR1 is MNHEY and CDR2 SVGEGT. The CDR3 contains 14 residues. The ends were cut back, 8 bases at V and 5 bases at J, with 16 bases in the middle. The CDR3 coding sequence is TGTGCCAGCGGGTTATACGGAACCGATCAGCCCCAGCATTTT. It codes for CASGLYGTDQPQHF.

This clonotype was observed many times. The V gene is TRBV7-2, the J gene TRBJ1-2; 12 positions match TRBD1. The CDR3 consists of 18 residues. In germline, CDR1 is SGHTA, CDR2 FQGNSA. The ends lost 5 bases at V and 0 bases at J; junction bases unmatched: 10. The DNA for the CDR3 is TGTGCCAGCAGCCCGGAGCTGGGACAGGGGGCGACTAACTATGGCTACACCTTC. It encodes CASSPELGQGATNYGYTF.

The table lists this clonotype with many counts. The chain recombines TRBV20-1 with TRBJ1-1; maybe TRBD1 (6 bases). The CDR3 has 14 residues. The V gene's germline CDR1 is DFQATT and CDR2 SNEGSKA (reference sequence). V was cut by 1 base and J by 0 bases, with 9 bases left in between. The CDR3 DNA reads TGCAGTGCTAGAGCCGGGACACTGAACACTGAAGCTTTCTTT. Its translation: CSARAGTLNTEAFF.

The CDR3 sequence: CASSLYRGLAGTDTQYF. CDR3 DNA: TGTGCCAGCAGCCTCTATCGGGGACTAGCGGGAACAGATACGCAGTATTTT. V gene TRBV13 combines with J gene TRBJ2-3; TRBD2 matches 13 bases. V lost 5 bases, J lost 3 bases, and 8 bases stayed unmatched. CDR1 and CDR2 from the germline V gene are PRHDT and FYEKMQ (reference sequence). This CDR3 has 17 amino acids.

The V gene is TRBV20-1, the J gene TRBJ1-1; D not resolved. CDR3 size: 11 residues. Germline loops: CDR1 DFQATT, CDR2 SNEGSKA (reference sequence). The CDR3 coding sequence is TGCAGCGTTGAAGATCGAGGTGAAGCTTTCTTT. Encoded protein: CSVEDRGEAFF.